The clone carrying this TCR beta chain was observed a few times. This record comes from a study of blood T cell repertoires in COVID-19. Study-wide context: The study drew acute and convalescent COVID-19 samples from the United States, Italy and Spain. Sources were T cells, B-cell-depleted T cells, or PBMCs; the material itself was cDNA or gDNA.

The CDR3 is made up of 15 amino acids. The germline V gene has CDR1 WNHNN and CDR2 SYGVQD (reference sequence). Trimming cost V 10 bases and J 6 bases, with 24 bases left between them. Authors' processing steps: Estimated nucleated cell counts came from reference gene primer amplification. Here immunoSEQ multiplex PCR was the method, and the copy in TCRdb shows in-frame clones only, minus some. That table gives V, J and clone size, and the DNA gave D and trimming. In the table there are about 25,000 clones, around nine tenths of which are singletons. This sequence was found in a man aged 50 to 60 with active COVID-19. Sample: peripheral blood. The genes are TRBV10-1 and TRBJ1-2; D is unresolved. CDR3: CANPTIFCGFDGYTF. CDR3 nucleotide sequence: TGCGCCAACCCAACTATTTTTTGTGGGTTCGATGGCTACACCTTC.